These 28 T cell receptor beta chains were sequenced from one sample in a study of CD8 T cells in Susac syndrome. The authors reverse transcribed about 0.45 to 1 ug RNA with random hexamers. TCRdb recomputed calls from the immunoSEQ multiplex PCR reads with MiXCR, one row per CDR3 protein. Seen here are 250,000 to 300,000 distinct CDR3 sequences, over 75% observed once, and the top ten hold approximately 0.2%. Sequencing used CD8+ T cells from PBMCs. These TCRs come from a human donor with multiple sclerosis.

This chain links TRBV28 with TRBJ2-7; D not certain. V was shortened by 3 bases and J by 6 bases, with 18 bases between the two germline ends. Germline V gene data show CDR1 as MDHEN and CDR2 as SYDVKM. The CDR3 totals 15 residues. Here the CDR3 DNA reads TGTGCCAGCAGTTTTCTGTCGGGCATCATGGGCGAGCAGTACTTC. Translating gives CASSFLSGIMGEQYF.

V and J are TRBV12-5 and TRBJ2-7; 8 bases fit TRBD1. Per the germline V gene, CDR1 is LGHNT and CDR2 is FRNRAP. There are 13 residues in the CDR3. The junction had 7 bases not matched to a gene; V was cut back by 6 bases and J by 6 bases. The CDR3: CASGQGTGPEQYF. The DNA for the CDR3 is TGTGCTAGTGGCCAAGGGACAGGTCCCGAGCAGTACTTC.

This chain links TRBV25-1 with TRBJ2-1; no firm D call. V lost 4 bases and J 4 bases, leaving 5 bases between the germline ends. The length of the CDR3 is 12 residues. Looked up from germline, CDR1 is MGHDK and CDR2 is SYGVNS. CDR3 DNA sequence: TGTGCCAGCAGTGTTATTTACAATGAGCAGTTCTTC. It yields the protein CASSVIYNEQFF.

The V gene is TRBV6-2 or TRBV6-3, the J gene TRBJ2-1; a weak D match, TRBD2 (6 bases). Per germline, CDR1 MNHEY and CDR2 SVGEGT. The V end was cut by 8 bases, the J end by 4 bases, with 21 bases between. CDR3 length equals 16 residues. The CDR3: CASGTTTEDYYNEQFF. Written as DNA, the CDR3 is TGTGCCAGCGGAACAACCACGGAGGACTATTACAATGAGCAGTTCTTC.

This clonotype was observed a few times. The chain employs TRBV6-5 and TRBJ2-1; 14 bases agree with TRBD2. The CDR3 is 15 residues long. Germline V lookup: CDR1 MNHEY, CDR2 SVGAGI. Trimming cost V 5 bases and J 4 bases; bases outside gene matches: 1. The chain's CDR3 is CASSGTSGSYNEQFF. The CDR3 DNA follows: TGTGCCAGCAGTGGGACTAGCGGGAGTTACAATGAGCAGTTCTTC.

The chain couples TRBV27 to TRBJ1-4, with D perhaps TRBD1 (5 bases). Germline V CDR1 and CDR2: MNHEY, SMNVEV (reference sequence). V was pared by 3 bases and J by 12 bases, with 14 bases between. The CDR3 extends over 13 amino acids. The CDR3: CASSLQGVSELFF. Written as DNA, the CDR3 is TGTGCCAGCAGTTTGCAGGGAGTTAGTGAACTGTTTTTT. The complete variable domain, with remaining parts taken from reference TRBV27 and TRBJ1-4, reads EAQVTQNPRYLITVTGKKLTVTCSQNMNHEYMSWYRQDPGLGLRQIYYSMNVEVTDKGDVPEGYKVSRKEKRNFPLILESPSPNQTSLYFCASSLQGVSELFFGSGTQLSVL.

This chain links TRBV2 with TRBJ1-2, with 8 positions matching TRBD1. The CDR3 spans 15 residues. V lost 3 bases to trimming and J lost 4 bases; unmatched junction nucleotides: 7. Germline CDR1 and CDR2: SNHLY and FYNNEI. In DNA, the CDR3 is TGTGCCAGCAGTGAGAGACAGGGGCTGGCCTATGGCTACACCTTC. This codes for CASSERQGLAYGYTF.

The chain links TRBV5-4 to TRBJ2-1; D not certain. The V gene's germline CDR1 is SGHNT and CDR2 YYREEE (reference sequence). The CDR3 consists of 17 residues. Deletions cut 4 bases from V and 0 bases from J, with 17 bases between. CDR3 loop: CASSPFLGTSSYNEQFF. CDR3 coding DNA: TGTGCCAGCAGCCCGTTTTTAGGAACGAGCTCCTACAATGAGCAGTTCTTC.

The rearrangement uses TRBV27 and TRBJ2-3; 8 nucleotides agree with TRBD2. The V segment lost 1 base and the J segment 1 base; nucleotides outside the gene matches: 4. Germline loops: CDR1 MNHEY, CDR2 SMNVEV (reference sequence). The CDR3 contains 16 residues. This CDR3 is CASSLLLAAGTDTQYF. In nucleotides, the CDR3 is TGTGCCAGCAGTTTATTACTAGCGGCCGGCACAGATACGCAGTATTTT.

J is TRBJ2-1 and V is TRBV11-2; unclear D gene. V lost 2 bases and J 10 bases, leaving 9 bases between the germline ends. The CDR3 covers 12 residues. The germline gives CDR1 SGHAT, CDR2 FQNNGV. CDR3 residues: CASSLLPQEQFF. The DNA for the CDR3 is TGTGCCAGCAGCTTACTCCCGCAGGAGCAGTTCTTC.

V is TRBV27 and J is TRBJ2-3, with D hard to call. Trimming pared 6 bases from V and 1 base from J, leaving 8 bases between. CDR1 is MNHEY, CDR2 SMNVEV, per germline (reference sequence). This CDR3 is 13 amino acids long. CDR3 in amino acids: CASRFGRTDTQYF. CDR3 bases: TGTGCCAGCAGATTTGGTCGCACAGATACGCAGTATTTT.

This rearrangement joins TRBV24-1 to TRBJ2-1, with D possibly being TRBD2 (6 bases). Germline V gene lookup returns CDR1 KGHDR and CDR2 SFDVKD. Deletions cut 6 bases from V and 9 bases from J, with 11 bases between. CDR3 length equals 12 residues. The CDR3 loop reads CATSRGRSEQFF. The CDR3 nucleotides read TGTGCCACCAGTCGAGGGAGGAGTGAGCAGTTCTTC.

This clonotype came up once. The chain employs TRBV2 and TRBJ1-3, with a possible D match to TRBD1 (6 bases). CDR1 SNHLY and CDR2 FYNNEI come from the germline V gene. V lost 4 bases and J lost 1, with 14 bases in between. The CDR3 is 16 amino acids. CDR3 region: CASSAQQGLSGNTIYF. The CDR3 nucleotides are TGTGCCAGCAGTGCCCAACAGGGTCTTTCTGGAAACACCATATATTTT.

The genes are TRBV29-1 and TRBJ2-2; possible D gene TRBD2, 5 bases. The germline gives CDR1 SQVTM, CDR2 ANQGSEA. Trimming removed 7 bases from V and 0 bases from J, with 9 bases in between. The CDR3 spans 13 residues. CDR3 nucleotide sequence: TGCAGCGCGAGACTAACGAACACCGGGGAGCTGTTTTTT. Translating it yields CSARLTNTGELFF.

The DNA of the CDR3 is TGTGCCAGCAGTCGGGTAGGGGCGAGGACTGAAGCTTTCTTT. It encodes CASSRVGARTEAFF. The chain has TRBV28 and TRBJ1-1; perhaps TRBD1 as D (5 bases). CDR1 and CDR2 (germline): MDHEN, SYDVKM. The CDR3 runs to 14 residues. V gave up 5 bases and J gave up 5 bases, with 15 bases separating them.

The gene calls are TRBV14 and TRBJ2-7, with 14 bases fitting TRBD2. With 4 bases clipped from V and 8 bases from J, the junction kept 10 bases outside the gene matches. The CDR3 consists of 16 residues. CDR1 and CDR2 (germline): SGHDN, FVKESK. CDR3 coding DNA: TGTGCCAGCAGCCGCCGCCGTGGACTAGCGGGAGGCAAGCAGTACTTC. This gives the protein CASSRRRGLAGGKQYF.

The gene calls are TRBV30 and TRBJ1-1, with unresolved D. CDR1 is GTSNPN and CDR2 is SVGIG in the germline V gene (reference sequence). This CDR3 is 12 amino acids long. The V end was cut by 1 base, the J end by 5 bases, with 8 bases between. The CDR3 sequence is CAWSATWTEAFF. Written as DNA, the CDR3 is TGTGCCTGGAGTGCGACGTGGACTGAAGCTTTCTTT.

The chain couples TRBV28 to TRBJ2-1; D remains unclear. CDR3 length equals 12 residues. The germline V gene encodes CDR1 MDHEN and CDR2 SYDVKM. V was clipped by 7 bases and J by 7 bases, with 11 bases between them. CDR3 bases: TGTGCCAGCACCCCCTTTGGAAATGAGCAGTTCTTC. Protein: CASTPFGNEQFF.

The chain is built from TRBV14 and TRBJ2-5; D is unresolved. Trimming stripped 3 bases from V and 5 bases from J, with 10 bases between. The germline gives CDR1 SGHDN, CDR2 FVKESK. CDR3 size: 13 residues. The CDR3 reads CASSQRPRETQYF. DNA for the CDR3: TGTGCCAGCAGCCAGAGACCCAGGGAGACCCAGTACTTC. Complete variable domain (other parts from reference TRBV14 and TRBJ2-5): EAGVTQFPSHSVIEKGQTVTLRCDPISGHDNLYWYRRVMGKEIKFLLHFVKESKQDESGMPNNRFLAERTGGTYSTLKVQPAELEDSGVYFCASSQRPRETQYFGPGTRLLVL.

The rearrangement joins TRBV5-6 to TRBJ2-5, with TRBD1 matching 9 bases. Germline CDR1 and CDR2: SGHDT and YYEEEE. CDR3 length: 14 amino acids. Unmatched junction bases numbered 5, after V lost 3 bases and J lost 5 bases. The CDR3 DNA is TGTGCCAGCAGCTCCGCACAGGGGGCCGAGACCCAGTACTTC. Amino acids: CASSSAQGAETQYF.

J is TRBJ2-7 and V is TRBV24-1; TRBD2 is a possible D gene (7 bases). The CDR3 is made up of 14 amino acids. Trimming took 3 bases from V and 4 from J, leaving 12 bases between them. The germline gives CDR1 KGHDR, CDR2 SFDVKD. Here the CDR3 DNA reads TGTGCCACCAGTGATCGGGGGGCAACTTACGAGCAGTACTTC. Translation gives CATSDRGATYEQYF.

This chain connects TRBV7-2 to TRBJ1-5; weak D call: TRBD1 (5 bases). Trimming removed 5 bases at V and 10 bases at J, with 15 bases between. This CDR3 spans 13 amino acids. Germline CDR1 SGHTA, CDR2 FQGNSA. CDR3 DNA: TGTGCCAGCAGCCTCCCCGGGTGGGACCCCCAGCATTTT. Its translation: CASSLPGWDPQHF.

This clonotype appeared a few times. For the CDR3, the DNA is TGTGCCAGCAGCTTCGACTACGAGCAGTACTTC. It encodes CASSFDYEQYF. The chain carries TRBV5-6 and TRBJ2-7; the D is unclear. The CDR3 consists of 11 residues. V shed 2 bases and J shed 3 bases, with 3 bases lying between them. Germline V lookup: CDR1 SGHDT, CDR2 YYEEEE.

The genes are TRBV16 and TRBJ2-5, with TRBD2 identical over 7 bases. Per the germline V gene, CDR1 is KGHSY and CDR2 is FQNENV. The CDR3 consists of 17 residues. V shed 1 base, J shed 4 bases, and the junction held 12 bases outside the gene matches. This chain's CDR3 is CASSQWGSAGAAETQYF. CDR3 in DNA: TGTGCCAGCAGCCAATGGGGGAGCGCGGGAGCGGCAGAGACCCAGTACTTC. Filled out from reference TRBV16 and TRBJ2-5, the complete variable domain reads GEEVAQTPKHLVRGEGQKAKLYCAPIKGHSYVFWYQQVLKNEFKFLISFQNENVFDETGMPKERFSAKCLPNSPCSLEIQATKLEDSAVYFCASSQWGSAGAAETQYFGPGTRLLVL.

The chain recombines TRBV29-1 with TRBJ1-2, with a tentative D call TRBD1 (5 bases). This CDR3 has 15 amino acids. Germline CDR1 and CDR2: SQVTM and ANQGSEA. The V end was cut by 0 bases, the J end by 5 bases, with 16 bases between. CDR3 coding DNA: TGCAGCGTTGAAGATTGGACAATCCGAGGTTATGGCTACACCTTC. Translating it yields CSVEDWTIRGYGYTF. The variable domain in full, with the rest retrieved from reference TRBV29-1 and TRBJ1-2, is SAVISQKPSRDICQRGTSLTIQCQVDSQVTMMFWYRQQPGQSLTLIATANQGSEATYESGFVIDKFPISRPNLTFSTLTVSNMSPEDSSIYLCSVEDWTIRGYGYTFGSGTRLTVV.

The chain has TRBV28 and TRBJ1-2; the D gene is possibly TRBD1 (6 bases). The germline CDR1 and CDR2 sequences are MDHEN and SYDVKM. V lost 7 bases, J lost 6 bases, and 15 bases lay in between. This CDR3 is 13 amino acids long. The CDR3 nucleotides are TGTGCCAGCACCGACACAGGGTCGGATGGCTACACCTTC. Amino acids: CASTDTGSDGYTF.

This chain connects TRBV10-3 to TRBJ2-3; D unclear. This CDR3 contains 16 residues. V gave up 2 bases and J gave up 2 bases, with 14 bases separating them. Germline V gene sequence: CDR1 ENHRY, CDR2 SYGVKD. As DNA, the CDR3 is TGTGCCATCAGTGAGCCTCAGGAGACGGCCACAGATACGCAGTATTTT. It specifies CAISEPQETATDTQYF.

The rearrangement joins TRBV6-5 to TRBJ2-7; D not resolved. Trimming removed 4 bases from V and 0 bases from J, with 13 bases in between. CDR1 is MNHEY, CDR2 SVGAGI, per germline. The CDR3 is 15 residues long. As DNA, the CDR3 is TGTGCCAGCAGTTCGCCACTACTGAGCTCCTACGAGCAGTACTTC. The encoded protein is CASSSPLLSSYEQYF.